The clone carrying this T cell receptor (beta chain) was detected many times. Antigen: not known. The data are from a study of T cells in Graves' hyperthyroidism and ophthalmopathy. Study in general: At the time of initial diagnosis and before any treatment, peripheral blood was collected.

Whole-study results and caveats: Among thyroid clonotypes expanded above 0.001, most also appeared in blood.

Amplified TCR beta CDR3 regions came from RNA transcripts. Initially, a first-round RT-PCR of the TCR CDR3 employed the HTBI primer set. TCRdb redid the calling of the multiplex PCR reads with MiXCR, one entry per CDR3 protein. The sample carries 530,000 or so distinct CDR3 sequences, 17% recorded once. The germline gives CDR1 MNHEY, CDR2 SVGAGI. V was pared by 0 bases and J by 4 bases, with 7 bases between. This CDR3 comprises 14 residues. Diagnoses were established using clinical symptoms, serum thyroxine and TRAb, thyroid ultrasound and orbital computed tomography. The clonotype originates from a woman younger than 35 with Graves' ophthalmopathy. Sample: blood. The chain couples TRBV6-5 to TRBJ1-5; D is unresolved. This CDR3 reads CASSYSGRNQPQHF. In nucleotides, the CDR3 is TGTGCCAGCAGTTACTCAGGTCGAAATCAGCCCCAGCATTTT.